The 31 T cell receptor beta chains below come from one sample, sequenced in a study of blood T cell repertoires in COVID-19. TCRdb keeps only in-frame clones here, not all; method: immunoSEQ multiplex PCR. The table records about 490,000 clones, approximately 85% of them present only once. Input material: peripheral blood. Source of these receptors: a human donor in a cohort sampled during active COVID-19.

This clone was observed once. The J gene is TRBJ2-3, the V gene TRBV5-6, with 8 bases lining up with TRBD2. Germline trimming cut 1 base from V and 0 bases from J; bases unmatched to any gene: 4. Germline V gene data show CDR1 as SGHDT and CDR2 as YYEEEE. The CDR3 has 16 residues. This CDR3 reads CASSLFLAGSTDTQYF. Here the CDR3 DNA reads TGTGCCAGCAGCTTGTTCCTAGCGGGTAGCACAGATACGCAGTATTTT.

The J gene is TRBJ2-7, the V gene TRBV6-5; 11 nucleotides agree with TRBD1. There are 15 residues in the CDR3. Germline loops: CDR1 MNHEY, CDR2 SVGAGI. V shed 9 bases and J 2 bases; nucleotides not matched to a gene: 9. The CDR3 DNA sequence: TGTGCCAGTGAGCGAGGGACAGGGGGAACCTACGAGCAGTACTTC. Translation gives CASERGTGGTYEQYF.

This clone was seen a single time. CDR3 residues: CASSLTENGYTF. The CDR3 bases are TGTGCCAGCAGTTTAACAGAGAATGGCTACACCTTC. The chain employs TRBV28 and TRBJ1-2; D is unresolved. Trimming took off 2 bases at V and 6 bases at J, with 7 bases between the two ends. The germline V gene has CDR1 MDHEN and CDR2 SYDVKM. The CDR3 is 12 residues long.

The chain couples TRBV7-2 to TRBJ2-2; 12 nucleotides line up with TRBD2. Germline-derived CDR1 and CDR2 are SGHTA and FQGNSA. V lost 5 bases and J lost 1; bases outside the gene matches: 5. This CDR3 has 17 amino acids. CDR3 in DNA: TGTGCCAGCAGCGGGAGGACTAGCGGGGTGAACACCGGGGAGCTGTTTTTT. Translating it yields CASSGRTSGVNTGELFF. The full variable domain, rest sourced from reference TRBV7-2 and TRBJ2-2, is GAGVSQSPSNKVTEKGKDVELRCDPISGHTALYWYRQSLGQGLEFLIYFQGNSAPDKSGLPSDRFSAERTGGSVSTLTIQRTQQEDSAVYLCASSGRTSGVNTGELFFGEGSRLTVL.

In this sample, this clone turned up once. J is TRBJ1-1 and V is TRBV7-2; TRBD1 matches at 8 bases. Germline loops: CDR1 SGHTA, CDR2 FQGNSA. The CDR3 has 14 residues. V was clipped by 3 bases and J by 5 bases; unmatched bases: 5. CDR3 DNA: TGTGCCAGCAGCTTTCAGGGGGCAGGGACTGAAGCTTTCTTT. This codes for CASSFQGAGTEAFF.

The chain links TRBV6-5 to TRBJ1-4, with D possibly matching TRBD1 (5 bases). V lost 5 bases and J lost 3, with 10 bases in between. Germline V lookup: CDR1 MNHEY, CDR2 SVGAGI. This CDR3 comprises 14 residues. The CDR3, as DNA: TGTGCCAGCAGTACAGGAGACTCTAATGAAAAACTGTTTTTT. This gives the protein CASSTGDSNEKLFF.

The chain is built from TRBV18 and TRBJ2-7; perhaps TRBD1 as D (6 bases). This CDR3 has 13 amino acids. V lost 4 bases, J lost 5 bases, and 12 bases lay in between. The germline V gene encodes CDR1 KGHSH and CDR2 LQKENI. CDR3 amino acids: CASSQTGVDEQYF. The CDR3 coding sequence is TGTGCCAGCTCACAGACAGGAGTCGACGAGCAGTACTTC. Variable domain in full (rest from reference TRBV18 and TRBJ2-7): NAGVMQNPRHLVRRRGQEARLRCSPMKGHSHVYWYRQLPEEGLKFMVYLQKENIIDESGMPKERFSAEFPKEGPSILRIQQVVRGDSAAYFCASSQTGVDEQYFGPGTRLTVT.

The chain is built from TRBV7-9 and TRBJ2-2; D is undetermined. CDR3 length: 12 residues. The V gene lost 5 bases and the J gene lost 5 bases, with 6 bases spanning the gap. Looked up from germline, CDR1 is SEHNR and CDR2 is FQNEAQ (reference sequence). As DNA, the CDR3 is TGTGCCAGCAGCCCAATTACCGGGGAGCTGTTTTTT. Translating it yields CASSPITGELFF. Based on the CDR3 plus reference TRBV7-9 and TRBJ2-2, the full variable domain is DTGVSQNPRHKITKRGQNVTFRCDPISEHNRLYWYRQTLGQGPEFLTYFQNEAQLEKSRLLSDRFSAERPKGSFSTLEIQRTEQGDSAMYLCASSPITGELFFGEGSRLTVL.

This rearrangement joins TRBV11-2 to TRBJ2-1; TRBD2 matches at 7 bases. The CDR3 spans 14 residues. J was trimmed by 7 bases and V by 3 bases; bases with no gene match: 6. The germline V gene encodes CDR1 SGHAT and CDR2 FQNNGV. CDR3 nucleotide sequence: TGTGCCAGCAGCTTGACAAACGGGGGGAATGAGCAGTTCTTC. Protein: CASSLTNGGNEQFF.

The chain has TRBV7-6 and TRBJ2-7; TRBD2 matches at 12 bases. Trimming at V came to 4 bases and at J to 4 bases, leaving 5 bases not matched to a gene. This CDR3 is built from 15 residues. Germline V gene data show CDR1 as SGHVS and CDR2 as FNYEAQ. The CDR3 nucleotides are TGTGCCAGCAGCTCGACTAGCGGGAGACTGTACGAGCAGTACTTC. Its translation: CASSSTSGRLYEQYF. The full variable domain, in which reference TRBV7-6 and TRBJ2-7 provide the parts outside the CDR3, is GAGVSQSPRYKVTKRGQDVALRCDPISGHVSLYWYRQALGQGPEFLTYFNYEAQQDKSGLPNDRFSAERPEGSISTLTIQRTEQRDSAMYRCASSSTSGRLYEQYFGPGTRLTVT.

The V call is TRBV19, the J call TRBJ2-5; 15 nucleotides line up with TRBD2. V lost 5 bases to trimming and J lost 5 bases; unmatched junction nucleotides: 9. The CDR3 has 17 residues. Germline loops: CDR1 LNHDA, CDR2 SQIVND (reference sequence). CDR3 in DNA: TGTGCCAGTAGTCTCAGAAGGACTAGCGGGAGGGAGGAGACCCAGTACTTC. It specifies CASSLRRTSGREETQYF.

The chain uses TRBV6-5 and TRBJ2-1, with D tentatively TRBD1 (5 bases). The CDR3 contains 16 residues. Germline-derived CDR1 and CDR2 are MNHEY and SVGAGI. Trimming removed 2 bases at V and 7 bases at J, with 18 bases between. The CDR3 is CASSYTGPFLGNEQFF. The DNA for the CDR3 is TGTGCCAGCAGTTACACAGGACCTTTCCTTGGGAATGAGCAGTTCTTC.

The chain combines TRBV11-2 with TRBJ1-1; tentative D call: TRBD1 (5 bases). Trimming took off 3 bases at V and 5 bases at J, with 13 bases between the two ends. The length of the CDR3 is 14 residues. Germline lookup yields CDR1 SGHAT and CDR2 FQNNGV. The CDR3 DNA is TGTGCCAGCAGCTTTGTCCGGGACTATACTGAAGCTTTCTTT. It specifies CASSFVRDYTEAFF.

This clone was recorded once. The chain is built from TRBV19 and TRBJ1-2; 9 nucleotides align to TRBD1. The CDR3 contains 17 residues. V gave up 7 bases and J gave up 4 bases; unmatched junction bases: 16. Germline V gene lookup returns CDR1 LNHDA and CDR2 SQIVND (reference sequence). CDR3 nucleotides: TGTGCCAGTAATGCGGAATGGGGGACAGGGTTTTTCTATGGCTACACCTTC. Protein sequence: CASNAEWGTGFFYGYTF.

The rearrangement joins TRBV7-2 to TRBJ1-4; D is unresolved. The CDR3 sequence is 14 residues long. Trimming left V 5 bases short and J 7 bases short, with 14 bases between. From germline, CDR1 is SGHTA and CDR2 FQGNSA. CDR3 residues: CASSPRVTSEKLFF. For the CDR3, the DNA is TGTGCCAGCAGCCCTCGGGTGACGAGTGAAAAACTGTTTTTT.

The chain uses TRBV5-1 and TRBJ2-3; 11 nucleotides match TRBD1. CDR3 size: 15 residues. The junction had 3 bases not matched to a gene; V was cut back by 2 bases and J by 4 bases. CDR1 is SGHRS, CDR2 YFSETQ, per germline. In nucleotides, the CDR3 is TGCGCCAGCAGCTTAACGGGACAGGGGGCAGATACGCAGTATTTT. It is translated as CASSLTGQGADTQYF.

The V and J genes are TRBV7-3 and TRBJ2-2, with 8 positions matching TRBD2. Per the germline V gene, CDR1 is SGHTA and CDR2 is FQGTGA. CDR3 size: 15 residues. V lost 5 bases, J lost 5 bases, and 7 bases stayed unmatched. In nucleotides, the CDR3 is TGTGCCAGCAGCCCAAGCGGGAGCAGGACCGGGGAGCTGTTTTTT. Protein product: CASSPSGSRTGELFF.

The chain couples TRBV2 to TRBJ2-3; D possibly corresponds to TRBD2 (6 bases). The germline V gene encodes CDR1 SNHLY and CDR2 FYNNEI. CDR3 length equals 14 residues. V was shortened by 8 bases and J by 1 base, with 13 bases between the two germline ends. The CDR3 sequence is CASGLTSGTDTQYF. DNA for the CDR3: TGTGCCAGCGGCTTGACTAGTGGCACAGATACGCAGTATTTT.

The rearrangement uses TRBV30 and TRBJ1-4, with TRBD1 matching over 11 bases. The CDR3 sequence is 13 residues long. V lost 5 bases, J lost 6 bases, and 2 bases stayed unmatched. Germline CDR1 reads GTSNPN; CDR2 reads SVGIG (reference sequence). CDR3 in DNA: TGTGCCTGGGGACAGGGGGCGCATGAAAAACTGTTTTTT. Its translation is CAWGQGAHEKLFF.

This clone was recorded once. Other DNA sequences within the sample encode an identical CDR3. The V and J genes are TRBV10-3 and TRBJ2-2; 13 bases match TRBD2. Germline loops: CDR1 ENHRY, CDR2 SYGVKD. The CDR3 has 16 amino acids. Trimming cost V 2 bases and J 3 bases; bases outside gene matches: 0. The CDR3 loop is CAISEGLAGDTGELFF. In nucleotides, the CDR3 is TGTGCCATCAGTGAGGGACTAGCGGGAGACACCGGGGAGCTGTTTTTT.

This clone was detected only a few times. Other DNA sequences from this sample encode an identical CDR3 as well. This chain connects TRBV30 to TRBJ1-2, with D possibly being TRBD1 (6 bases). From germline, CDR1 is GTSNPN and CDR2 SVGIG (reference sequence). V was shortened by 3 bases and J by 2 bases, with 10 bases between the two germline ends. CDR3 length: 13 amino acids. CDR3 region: CAWSLQGNYGYTF. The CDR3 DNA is TGTGCCTGGAGCCTACAGGGCAACTATGGCTACACCTTC.

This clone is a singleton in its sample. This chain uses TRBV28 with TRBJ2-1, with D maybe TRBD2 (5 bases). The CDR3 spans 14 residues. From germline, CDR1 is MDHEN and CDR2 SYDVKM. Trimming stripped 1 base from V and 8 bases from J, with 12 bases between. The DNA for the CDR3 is TGTGCCAGCAGTTTATTCGCTAGCCGGTATGAGCAGTTCTTC. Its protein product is CASSLFASRYEQFF.

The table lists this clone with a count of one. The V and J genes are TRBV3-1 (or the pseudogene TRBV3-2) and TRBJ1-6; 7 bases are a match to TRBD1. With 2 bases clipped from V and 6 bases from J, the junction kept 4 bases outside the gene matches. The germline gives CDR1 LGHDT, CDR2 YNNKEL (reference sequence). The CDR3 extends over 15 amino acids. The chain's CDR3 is CASSQTTGFNSPLHF. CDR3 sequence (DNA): TGTGCCAGCAGCCAAACGACAGGGTTTAATTCACCCCTCCACTTT.

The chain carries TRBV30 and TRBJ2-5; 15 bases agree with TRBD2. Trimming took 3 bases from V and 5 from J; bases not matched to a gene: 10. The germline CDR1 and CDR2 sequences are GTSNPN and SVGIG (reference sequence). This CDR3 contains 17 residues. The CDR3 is CAWSGLAGGRWWETQYF. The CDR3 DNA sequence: TGTGCCTGGAGCGGACTAGCGGGAGGGCGGTGGTGGGAGACCCAGTACTTC.

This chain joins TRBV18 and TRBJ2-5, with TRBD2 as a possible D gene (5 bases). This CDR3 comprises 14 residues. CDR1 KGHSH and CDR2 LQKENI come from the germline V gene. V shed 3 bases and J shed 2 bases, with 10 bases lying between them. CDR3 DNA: TGTGCCAGCTCACCCGCCGGACTGCAAGAGACCCAGTACTTC. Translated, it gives CASSPAGLQETQYF.

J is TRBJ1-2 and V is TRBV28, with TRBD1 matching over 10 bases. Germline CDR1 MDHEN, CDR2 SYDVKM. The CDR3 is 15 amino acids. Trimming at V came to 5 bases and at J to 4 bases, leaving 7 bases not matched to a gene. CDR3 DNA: TGTGCCAGCAGTGTGGGACAGGGGAGCCTCTATGGCTACACCTTC. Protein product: CASSVGQGSLYGYTF.

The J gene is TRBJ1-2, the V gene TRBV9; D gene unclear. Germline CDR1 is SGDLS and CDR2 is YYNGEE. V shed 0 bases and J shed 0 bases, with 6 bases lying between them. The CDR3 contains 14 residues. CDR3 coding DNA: TGTGCCAGCAGCGTAGGGGAGACTAACTATGGCTACACCTTC. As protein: CASSVGETNYGYTF.

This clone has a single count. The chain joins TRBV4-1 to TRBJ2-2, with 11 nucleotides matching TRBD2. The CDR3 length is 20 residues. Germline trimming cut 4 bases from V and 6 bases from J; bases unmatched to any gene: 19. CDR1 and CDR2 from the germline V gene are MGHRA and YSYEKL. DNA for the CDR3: TGCGCCAGCAGCCCACTTCTTACGGCGACTAGCGGGGAAAAGCCCGGGGAGCTGTTTTTT. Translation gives CASSPLLTATSGEKPGELFF.

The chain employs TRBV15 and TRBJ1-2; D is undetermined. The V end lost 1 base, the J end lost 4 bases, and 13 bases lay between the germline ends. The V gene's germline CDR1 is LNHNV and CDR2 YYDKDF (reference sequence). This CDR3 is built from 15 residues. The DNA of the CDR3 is TGTGCCACCAGCAGAGGACAAGCCTTTGGCTATGGCTACACCTTC. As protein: CATSRGQAFGYGYTF.

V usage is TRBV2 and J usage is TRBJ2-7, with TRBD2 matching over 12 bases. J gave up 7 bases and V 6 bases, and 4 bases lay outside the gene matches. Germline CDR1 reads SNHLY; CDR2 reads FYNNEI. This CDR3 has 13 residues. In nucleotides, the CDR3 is TGTGCCAGCAGCCCCGGACTAGCGGGAGAGCAGTACTTC. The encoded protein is CASSPGLAGEQYF.

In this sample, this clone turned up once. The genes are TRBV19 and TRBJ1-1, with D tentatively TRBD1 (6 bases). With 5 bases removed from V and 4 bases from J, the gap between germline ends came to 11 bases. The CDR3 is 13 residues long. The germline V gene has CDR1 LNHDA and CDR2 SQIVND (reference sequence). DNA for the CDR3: TGTGCCAGTAGTGTACAGGGCTTCACTGAAGCTTTCTTT. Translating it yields CASSVQGFTEAFF.